This section outlines one TCR beta chain sequence together with its context. No antigen is known for it. This sample stems from a study of T-cell memory formation after mild COVID-19. Study results and limitations: Whether day 37 second-wave clones are SARS-CoV-2-specific was not confirmed. Contracting clones from day 15 to 85 showed balanced CD4/CD8; later expanders favored CD4+.

The CDR3 length is 16 residues. V was trimmed by 3 bases and J by 1 base, leaving 12 bases between them. Germline CDR1 reads SGHTA; CDR2 reads FQGTGA. cDNA libraries for TCR alpha and TCR beta, carrying sample barcodes and UMIs, came from 5'RACE with constant-segment primers. Using its own MiXCR run on the 5' RACE reads, TCRdb lists one record per CDR3 protein. The repertoire includes hundreds of thousands of distinct CDR3 sequences, around a sixth of them detected once, and roughly 21% sits in the top ten. The material sequenced was PBMCs or a T cell subset sorted from them (not recorded which). The receptor was isolated from a man aged 18 to 30 who had mild COVID-19 (a few samples of this study predate the infection). Cell type and time point are not known. This sequence joins TRBV7-3 and TRBJ2-2; D remains unclear. CDR3 DNA sequence: TGTGCCAGCAGCTTCAAGCACGCGATGAACACCGGGGAGCTGTTTTTT. Translation: CASSFKHAMNTGELFF.